This T cell receptor beta chain derives from a study of T-cell reconstitution after alpha-beta-depleted transplantation in children. The ends lost 2 bases at V and 5 bases at J; junction bases unmatched: 6. The germline CDR1 and CDR2 sequences are SQVTM and ANQGSEA. This CDR3 contains 14 residues. The TCRbeta library incorporated unique molecular identifiers. Using its own MiXCR run on the PCR reads, TCRdb lists one record per CDR3 protein. The sample holds hundreds of thousands of distinct CDR3 sequences, 15% to 20% seen once. The clonotype was recovered from a human donor who donated a stem cell graft to a child with acute lymphoblastic leukemia. The rearrangement links TRBV29-1 to TRBJ1-1, with 9 nucleotides matching TRBD1. The sequences come from PBMCs from the stem cell graft donor, collected from the stem cell graft. CDR3 bases: TGCAGCGTTGAATTAGGGACAGGGAGGACTGAAGCTTTCTTT. It yields the protein CSVELGTGRTEAFF.